One sample yielded the 6 T cell receptor beta chains listed below, sequenced in a study of T cells in Graves' hyperthyroidism and ophthalmopathy. TCR beta CDR3 regions were amplified from RNA transcripts. The TCR CDR3 first-round RT-PCR relied on the HTBI primer set. TCRdb reanalysed the multiplex PCR reads using MiXCR and keeps one entry per CDR3 protein. Of around 700,000 distinct CDR3 sequences listed, roughly a third are singletons. The sample comprised blood. These receptors were collected from a woman in her forties with Graves' hyperthyroidism.

This clonotype was picked up many times. This chain joins TRBV7-9 and TRBJ1-1, with no clear D. Trimming stripped 5 bases from V and 2 bases from J, with 6 bases between. Germline CDR1 SEHNR, CDR2 FQNEAQ (reference sequence). The CDR3 has 12 residues. CDR3 region: CASSPDNTEAFF. CDR3 DNA: TGTGCCAGCAGCCCCGACAACACTGAAGCTTTCTTT.

Comment on this clonotype: A much more abundant neighbour one base away suggests this may be a read error. V usage is TRBV7-8 and J usage is TRBJ2-7, with D perhaps given as TRBD1 or TRBD2 (6 bases each). The germline V and J ends were trimmed by 5 bases and 2 bases, with 22 bases remaining between them. Germline-derived CDR1 and CDR2 are SGHVS and FQNEAQ. The CDR3 contains 17 residues. CDR3 in amino acids: CASSKPPLGGSTYEQYF. As DNA, the CDR3 is TGTGCCAGCAGCAAGCCCCCCTTAGGGGGGTCGACCTACGAGCAGTACTTC.

Details on this clonotype: A read error may be the cause here, since a much bigger clone is one base away. The chain has TRBV19 and TRBJ2-7, with D perhaps matching TRBD1 (5 bases). The CDR3 is made up of 15 amino acids. The germline V gene encodes CDR1 LNHDA and CDR2 SQIVND (reference sequence). CDR3 sequence (DNA): TGTACCAGTAGTATTCGATCGACAGACTCCTACGAGCAGTACTTC. Protein: CTSSIRSTDSYEQYF.

The chain joins TRBV19 to TRBJ1-1; D perhaps matches TRBD1 (5 bases). The CDR3 sequence is 15 residues long. V gave up 7 bases and J gave up 5 bases, with 20 bases separating them. Germline V gene sequence: CDR1 LNHDA, CDR2 SQIVND (reference sequence). CDR3: CASTALNGGGTEAFF. The CDR3 DNA follows: TGTGCCAGTACCGCCTTAAACGGGGGAGGAACTGAAGCTTTCTTT.

There are a few counts of this clonotype. The genes are TRBV29-1 and TRBJ2-2; D call uncertain. In germline, CDR1 is SQVTM, CDR2 ANQGSEA. Trimming took off 3 bases at V and 0 bases at J, with 8 bases between the two ends. This CDR3 spans 14 amino acids. This chain's CDR3 is CSVEELPNTGELFF. CDR3 sequence (DNA): TGCAGCGTTGAGGAACTTCCGAACACCGGGGAGCTGTTTTTT.

The J gene is TRBJ1-6, the V gene TRBV7-2, with D perhaps matching TRBD1 (6 bases). Germline values: CDR1 SGHTA, CDR2 FQGNSA. The germline V and J ends were trimmed by 5 bases and 6 bases, with 14 bases remaining between them. The CDR3 runs 15 residues. The CDR3 spells CASSQLAGANSPLHF. CDR3 coding DNA: TGTGCCAGCAGCCAACTAGCGGGGGCTAATTCACCCCTCCACTTT.